This TCR beta chain was sequenced during a study of blood T cell repertoires in COVID-19. Profiling relied on immunoSEQ multiplex PCR, and the TCRdb table lists in-frame clones only, not all of them. The sample lists under 200,000 clones; roughly 91% were seen once. With regard to this clone: Other DNA variants within this sample encode the same CDR3.

The V end lost 5 bases, the J end lost 1 base, and 8 bases lay between the germline ends. Germline lookup yields CDR1 LNHDA and CDR2 SQIVND (reference sequence). This CDR3 has 13 residues. Sequencing was done on a sample of peripheral blood. The chain recombines TRBV19 with TRBJ1-1; no definite D call. This TCR was sampled from a man aged 40-49 years with active or convalescent COVID-19. The CDR3 sequence is CASSARGNTEAFF. The CDR3 DNA follows: TGTGCCAGTAGTGCTCGGGGGAACACTGAAGCTTTCTTT.